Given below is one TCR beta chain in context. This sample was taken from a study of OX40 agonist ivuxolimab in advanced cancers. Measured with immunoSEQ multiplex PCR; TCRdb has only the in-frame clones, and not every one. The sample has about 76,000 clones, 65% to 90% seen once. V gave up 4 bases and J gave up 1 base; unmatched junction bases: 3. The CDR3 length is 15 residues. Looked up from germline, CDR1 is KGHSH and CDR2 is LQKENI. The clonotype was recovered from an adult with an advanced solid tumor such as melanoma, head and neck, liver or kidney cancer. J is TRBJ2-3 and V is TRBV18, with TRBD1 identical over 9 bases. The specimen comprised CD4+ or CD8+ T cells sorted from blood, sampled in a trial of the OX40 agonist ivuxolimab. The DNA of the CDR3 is TGTGCCAGCTCACAAACAGGGGGCCGCACAGATACGCAGTATTTT. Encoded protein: CASSQTGGRTDTQYF.